These T cell receptor beta chains were read from a single sample in a study of blood T cell repertoires in COVID-19. Here immunoSEQ multiplex PCR was the method, and the copy in TCRdb shows in-frame clones only, minus some. The sample records about 72,000 clones, over 80% being singletons. Input material: peripheral blood. Every receptor here comes from a woman of 80 years or more with acute or convalescent COVID-19. Both conserved end residues are part of each CDR3. A D gene is named only where the DNA matches it firmly. Not every row has a clone size; where given, it reads once, few, many or a size class.

J: TRBJ1-5; D: NA; V: TRBV2; size: few; CDR3: CASRSGGNQPQHF; DNA: TGTGCCAGCAGGTCCGGGGGCAATCAGCCCCAGCATTTT
J: TRBJ2-7; D: TRBD2; V: TRBV11-2; size: NA; CDR3: CASSSIAGREQYF; DNA: TGTGCCAGCAGCTCCATAGCGGGACGCGAGCAGTACTTC
J: TRBJ1-2; D: TRBD1; V: TRBV9; size: NA; CDR3: CASSVAWTGEDYGYTF; DNA: TGTGCCAGCAGCGTCGCATGGACAGGGGAGGACTATGGCTACACCTTC
J: TRBJ1-5; D: NA; V: TRBV27; size: NA; CDR3: CASSFKGGTYSNQPQHF; DNA: TGTGCCAGCAGTTTTAAGGGGGGGACCTATAGCAATCAGCCCCAGCATTTT
J: TRBJ2-7; D: NA; V: TRBV10-1; size: NA; CDR3: CASSDGWGPSYEQYF; DNA: TGCGCCAGCAGTGATGGTTGGGGGCCCTCCTACGAGCAGTACTTC
J: TRBJ1-2; D: TRBD1; V: TRBV2; size: NA; CDR3: CASSVGGGRGPSGYTF; DNA: TGTGCCAGCAGTGTTGGAGGCGGCAGGGGGCCTAGTGGCTACACCTTC
J: TRBJ1-2; D: NA; V: TRBV6-5; size: NA; CDR3: CASSSVGVDGYTF; DNA: TGTGCCAGCAGTTCCGTCGGAGTGGATGGCTACACCTTC
J: TRBJ2-1; D: NA; V: TRBV21-1; size: NA; CDR3: CASSSGGAGPYNEQFF; DNA: TGTGCCAGCAGCTCCGGGGGGGCCGGTCCCTACAATGAGCAGTTCTTC
J: TRBJ1-2; D: TRBD1; V: TRBV12-5; size: NA; CDR3: CASGLQTGVSNYGYTF; DNA: TGTGCTAGTGGTTTGCAAACAGGGGTTTCCAATTATGGCTACACCTTC
J: TRBJ2-7; D: TRBD1; V: TRBV6-4; size: NA; CDR3: CASSPTGTGEGEQYF; DNA: TGTGCCAGCAGCCCCACCGGGACAGGGGAGGGTGAGCAGTACTTC
J: TRBJ1-1; D: NA; V: TRBV7-8; size: NA; CDR3: CASSLGQVVRGTEAFF; DNA: TGTGCCAGCAGCTTAGGACAGGTTGTACGGGGCACTGAAGCTTTCTTT
J: TRBJ1-1; D: NA; V: TRBV3-1/TRBV3-2; size: few; CDR3: CASSLSSLNTEAFF; DNA: TGTGCCAGCAGCCTTAGCTCGTTGAACACTGAAGCTTTCTTT
J: TRBJ1-4; D: NA; V: TRBV5-6; size: NA; CDR3: CASSSMKRTARGSEKLFF; DNA: TGTGCCAGCAGCTCGATGAAGAGGACCGCCCGGGGTAGTGAAAAACTGTTTTTT
J: TRBJ1-1; D: NA; V: TRBV6-6; size: NA; CDR3: CASSPGNLNTEAFF; DNA: TGTGCCAGCAGTCCAGGGAATTTGAACACTGAAGCTTTCTTT
J: TRBJ2-7; D: TRBD2; V: TRBV7-6; size: few; CDR3: CASSYSRAGPYEQYF; DNA: TGTGCCAGCAGCTACTCAAGAGCGGGGCCCTACGAGCAGTACTTC
J: TRBJ1-5; D: NA; V: TRBV19; size: NA; CDR3: CASSIGLQGVEPQHF; DNA: TGTGCCAGTAGTATAGGGTTACAGGGTGTTGAGCCCCAGCATTTT